This section outlines one T cell receptor beta chain sequence together with its context. Its antigen remains unknown. The CDR3 is 13 residues long. Trimming shortened V by 0 bases and J by 8 bases, and 10 bases separated the two germline ends. The germline CDR1 and CDR2 sequences are SGHDN and FVKESK. Investigators isolated RNA and reverse transcribed it into cDNA to act as the sequencing template. The repertoire was sequenced with immunoSEQ multiplex PCR; TCRdb's copy has only in-frame clones and lacks some. Here the sample spans 150,000 to 200,000 clones, less than 70% being singletons. Treatment in this sample: oral pan-JAK inhibitor, 5-10 mg twice daily. Peripheral blood and lesional scalp punch biopsies came from alopecia areata patients. These data come from a study of CD8+ T cells in alopecia areata. Whole-study context: The drug, oral tofacitinib, was given to treated patients at 5 to 10 mg twice daily.

Study outcomes and limitations: In scalp and blood during tofacitinib, many expanded lesional clones persisted. Compared with normal scalp, lesional scalp had higher clonality and more expanded CD8+ clones.

This receptor was taken from a human donor with alopecia areata. This rearrangement joins TRBV14 to TRBJ1-2; D remains unclear. This specimen consisted of CD4+ T cells sorted from blood, obtained around week 47, from a patient treated with tofacitinib. The chain's CDR3 is CASSQDTQWGYTF. The CDR3, as DNA: TGTGCCAGCAGCCAAGATACCCAGTGGGGCTACACCTTC.